This T cell receptor (beta chain) is from a study of shared clonotypes between healthy human individuals. Turning to the study itself: Aged 18 to 49, the donors were a couple of women and three men.

Germline values: CDR1 SGHTA, CDR2 FQGNSA. V was pared by 5 bases and J by 5 bases, with 12 bases between. This CDR3 region has 13 residues. Recent vaccinations or acute infections were absent in the healthy HIV-negative adult donors. Every donor, a Caucasian adult, lived in Nashville, Tennessee. The replicate PCRs on unsorted PBMC were given 300 ng DNA, which is 25,000 to 35,000 T cell genomes. The repertoire was sequenced with immunoSEQ multiplex PCR; TCRdb's copy has only in-frame clones and lacks some. This sample has about half a million clones; 70% to 80% occur once, and the top ten carry 12%. This clone was detected a few times.

Material for sequencing was PBMCs. The chain carries TRBV7-2 and TRBJ2-5; D not resolved. The clonotype comes from a woman aged 40 to 50 in good health. Some clones in this sample may be carry-over from other donors' samples. The CDR3 sequence is CASSVRLRETQYF. CDR3 DNA sequence: TGTGCCAGCAGCGTGAGGCTTCGTGAGACCCAGTACTTC.